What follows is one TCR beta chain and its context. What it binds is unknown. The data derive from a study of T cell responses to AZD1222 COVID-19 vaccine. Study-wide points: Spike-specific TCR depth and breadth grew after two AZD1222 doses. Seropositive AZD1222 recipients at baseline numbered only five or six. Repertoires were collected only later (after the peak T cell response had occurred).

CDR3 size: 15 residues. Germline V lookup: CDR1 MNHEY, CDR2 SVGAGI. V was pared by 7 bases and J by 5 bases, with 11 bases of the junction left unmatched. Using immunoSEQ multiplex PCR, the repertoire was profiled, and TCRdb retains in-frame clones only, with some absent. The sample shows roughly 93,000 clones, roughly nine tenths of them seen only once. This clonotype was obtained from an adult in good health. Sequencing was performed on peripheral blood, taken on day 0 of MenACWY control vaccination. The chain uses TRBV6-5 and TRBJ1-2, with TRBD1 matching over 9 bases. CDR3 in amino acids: CASTSKDRGNYGYTF. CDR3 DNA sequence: TGTGCCAGCACCAGCAAGGACAGGGGTAATTATGGCTACACCTTC.